The 31 T cell receptor beta chains below all came from one sample that was sequenced in a study of spatial heterogeneity in lung cancer. TCRdb ran MiXCR on the 5' RACE reads and lists one entry per CDR3 protein. The table has some 70,000 distinct CDR3 sequences, roughly 13% seen once. Time point defined: sample taken at primary tumor resection. TCRs were sequenced from unsorted whole RNA of tumor, nontumor lung or PBMC. Material: PBMCs, obtained at surgery. These receptors all stem from a male donor with early-stage non-small cell lung cancer.

The genes are TRBV7-2 and TRBJ2-5, with 13 bases matching TRBD2. CDR1 SGHTA and CDR2 FQGNSA come from the germline V gene. The CDR3 extends over 13 amino acids. The V gene end was trimmed by 8 bases and the J gene end by 6 bases; junction bases not matched to a gene: 3. CDR3 sequence reads: CASRLAGGKTQYF. DNA for the CDR3: TGTGCCAGCCGACTAGCGGGAGGAAAGACCCAGTACTTC.

This clonotype has more than one count but fewer than ten. CDR3 in amino acids: CSARAGAKNTEAFF. The CDR3 DNA reads TGCAGTGCTAGGGCGGGGGCGAAGAACACTGAAGCTTTCTTT. The chain uses TRBV20-1 and TRBJ1-1; D possibly corresponds to TRBD1 (6 bases). The ends were cut back, 3 bases at V and 1 base at J, with 12 bases in the middle. The CDR3 is made up of 14 amino acids. Germline V gives CDR1 DFQATT, CDR2 SNEGSKA (reference sequence).

This clonotype was picked up a small number of times. J is TRBJ2-7 and V is TRBV3-1, with D possibly TRBD2 on 5 matching bases. The CDR3 extends over 15 amino acids. Trimming removed 0 bases from V and 3 bases from J, with 12 bases in between. The germline V gene has CDR1 LGHDT and CDR2 YNNKEL (reference sequence). CDR3 region: CASSQDSPGFYEQYF. CDR3 DNA sequence: TGTGCCAGCAGCCAAGATTCTCCGGGGTTCTACGAGCAGTACTTC.

The sample holds a few counts of this clonotype. The chain has TRBV5-1 and TRBJ2-1; TRBD2 aligns across 8 bases. Losses at the gene ends were 0 bases for V and 0 bases for J; bases not matched to a gene: 5. Germline V gene sequence: CDR1 SGHRS, CDR2 YFSETQ. The CDR3 runs 17 residues. DNA for the CDR3: TGCGCCAGCAGCTTGGAAACTAGCGGAAGCTCCTACAATGAGCAGTTCTTC. Translated: CASSLETSGSSYNEQFF.

This clonotype was seen a handful of times. The chain uses TRBV6-6 and TRBJ2-7; the D gene is possibly TRBD2 (6 bases). Germline V gene lookup returns CDR1 MNHNY and CDR2 SVGAGI (reference sequence). The CDR3 has 13 amino acids. Trimming cost V 7 bases and J 3 bases, with 13 bases left between them. The CDR3, as DNA: TGTGCCAGCACTGCGGGACGGAACTACGAGCAGTACTTC. It specifies CASTAGRNYEQYF.

This clonotype was observed a few times. The V gene is TRBV3-1, the J gene TRBJ2-6; D is unclear. V was shortened by 3 bases and J by 2 bases, with 5 bases between the two germline ends. In germline, CDR1 is LGHDT, CDR2 YNNKEL (reference sequence). CDR3 length: 14 residues. The CDR3 DNA is TGTGCCAGCAGCCACAGGACTGGGGCCAACGTCCTGACTTTC. Translation: CASSHRTGANVLTF.

The chain employs TRBV7-9 and TRBJ2-6; D remains ambiguous. V lost 4 bases to trimming and J lost 0 bases, with 4 bases between them. Germline V gene lookup returns CDR1 SEHNR and CDR2 FQNEAQ (reference sequence). CDR3 length: 14 residues. The CDR3: CASSSLSGANVLTF. The DNA for the CDR3 is TGTGCCAGCAGCTCCCTCTCTGGGGCCAACGTCCTGACTTTC.

V gene TRBV11-1 combines with J gene TRBJ2-7; 7 bases fit TRBD2. This CDR3 region has 15 residues. CDR1 and CDR2 from the germline V gene are SGHAT and FQDESV (reference sequence). J was trimmed by 0 bases and V by 5 bases; bases with no gene match: 7. DNA of the CDR3: TGTGCCAGCAGCCGAGACCGGGACTACTCCTACGAGCAGTACTTC. This gives the protein CASSRDRDYSYEQYF.

The chain recombines TRBV9 with TRBJ2-7; either TRBD1 or TRBD2 may supply D (6 bases each). V lost 1 base, J lost 4 bases, and 15 bases lay in between. The CDR3 consists of 15 residues. Germline loops: CDR1 SGDLS, CDR2 YYNGEE. The CDR3: CASSVHAGQQYEQYF. CDR3 bases: TGTGCCAGCAGCGTACATGCGGGACAACAGTACGAGCAGTACTTC.

This clonotype was counted between two and nine times. One end of the junction fails to match germline, which may point to a read error. The J gene is TRBJ2-7, the V gene TRBV20-1; 9 bases are a match to TRBD1. CDR3 length: 13 residues. Germline CDR1 and CDR2: DFQATT and SNEGSKA (reference sequence). CDR3 in amino acids: CSARGDRAYEQYF. Here the CDR3 DNA reads TGCAGTGCCAGAGGGGACAGGGCCTACGAGCAGTACTTC.

The rearrangement joins TRBV5-5 to TRBJ1-4; D gene uncertain. Trimming shortened V by 1 base and J by 4 bases, and 8 bases separated the two germline ends. Germline V gene lookup returns CDR1 SGHKS and CDR2 YYEKEE (reference sequence). CDR3 length equals 14 residues. CDR3 sequence reads: CASSLFPSNEKLFF. The CDR3, as DNA: TGTGCCAGCAGCTTGTTCCCCAGTAATGAAAAACTGTTTTTT.

This clonotype was detected ten times or more. This sequence joins TRBV10-3 and TRBJ2-5, with 7 bases that match TRBD1. The V gene's germline CDR1 is ENHRY and CDR2 SYGVKD. The CDR3 extends over 14 amino acids. With 5 bases clipped from V and 4 bases from J, the junction kept 7 bases outside the gene matches. The CDR3: CAISQSTGRETQYF. DNA of the CDR3: TGTGCCATCAGTCAATCGACAGGGCGAGAGACCCAGTACTTC.

The V call is TRBV29-1, the J call TRBJ1-1, with D perhaps matching TRBD1 (6 bases). Germline assignment: CDR1 SQVTM and CDR2 ANQGSEA. CDR3 length equals 13 residues. V was shortened by 6 bases and J by 3 bases, with 14 bases between the two germline ends. CDR3 sequence: CSVCWGADTEAFF. The CDR3 nucleotides read TGCAGCGTATGCTGGGGGGCGGACACTGAAGCTTTCTTT.

This clonotype was seen a few times. This rearrangement joins TRBV7-2 to TRBJ2-3; 7 bases match TRBD2. V lost 3 bases to trimming and J lost 2 bases; unmatched junction nucleotides: 5. Germline values: CDR1 SGHTA, CDR2 FQGNSA. The CDR3 sequence is 15 residues long. The CDR3 protein is CASSFASGNTDTQYF. The CDR3 DNA reads as TGTGCCAGCAGCTTCGCTAGCGGAAACACAGATACGCAGTATTTT.

Ten or more counts support this clonotype. The V and J genes are TRBV12-3 or TRBV12-4 and TRBJ1-5, with unresolved D. This CDR3 is built from 14 residues. The ends were cut back, 3 bases at V and 7 bases at J, with 13 bases in the middle. The CDR3 is CASSLSEEGQPQHF. The CDR3 DNA reads TGTGCCAGCAGTTTGTCCGAAGAAGGGCAGCCCCAGCATTTT.

In its sample, this clonotype was seen a few times. The chain couples TRBV5-1 to TRBJ1-1, with 8 positions matching TRBD1. The CDR3 is made up of 14 amino acids. Germline V gene sequence: CDR1 SGHRS, CDR2 YFSETQ. The trim removed 5 bases at V and 1 base at J, leaving 4 bases unmatched. CDR3 sequence (DNA): TGCGCCAGCAGAAGGACAGGGAGGAACACTGAAGCTTTCTTT. Translating gives CASRRTGRNTEAFF. Using reference TRBV5-1 and TRBJ1-1 for the parts outside the CDR3, the full variable domain is KAGVTQTPRYLIKTRGQQVTLSCSPISGHRSVSWYQQTPGQGLQFLFEYFSETQRNKGNFPGRFSGRQFSNSRSEMNVSTLELGDSALYLCASRRTGRNTEAFFGQGTRLTVV.

The rearrangement uses TRBV6-6 and TRBJ1-2; D gene uncertain. The germline CDR1 and CDR2 sequences are MNHNY and SVGAGI (reference sequence). This CDR3 is built from 12 residues. V was cut by 2 bases and J by 8 bases, with 9 bases left in between. CDR3 nucleotides: TGTGCCAGCAGTTACATGGGCCTGGGCTACACCTTC. This encodes CASSYMGLGYTF.

In its sample, this clonotype was seen many times. The rearrangement links TRBV7-6 to TRBJ2-1, with 8 nucleotides matching TRBD2. The CDR3 contains 14 residues. J lost 9 bases, V lost 2 bases, and 6 bases had no gene match. The V gene's germline CDR1 is SGHVS and CDR2 FNYEAQ. The CDR3 DNA follows: TGTGCCAGCAGCTTAAAAGCGGGAGACCTTGAGCAGTTCTTC. Translated: CASSLKAGDLEQFF.

The sample holds a few counts of this clonotype. CDR3 nucleotide sequence: TGTGCCACCAGTGAGGAAATGGATGGGGGCGGCTACGAGCAGTACTTC. It specifies CATSEEMDGGGYEQYF. This rearrangement joins TRBV24-1 to TRBJ2-7; perhaps TRBD1 as D (6 bases). Per germline, CDR1 KGHDR and CDR2 SFDVKD. V shed 4 bases and J shed 3 bases, with 18 bases lying between them. CDR3 size: 16 residues.

The chain recombines TRBV20-1 with TRBJ1-1; possibly TRBD1 for D (5 bases). The V gene lost 4 bases and the J gene lost 0 bases, with 9 bases spanning the gap. Germline V gives CDR1 DFQATT, CDR2 SNEGSKA (reference sequence). This CDR3 comprises 13 residues. The CDR3 here is CSATGGMNTEAFF. The CDR3 DNA follows: TGCAGTGCTACGGGGGGAATGAACACTGAAGCTTTCTTT.

This clonotype was observed at least ten times. The J gene is TRBJ2-1, the V gene TRBV5-1; TRBD1 is a possible D gene (6 bases). Germline CDR1 reads SGHRS; CDR2 reads YFSETQ. V was clipped by 1 base and J by 9 bases, with 14 bases between them. This CDR3 is 14 amino acids long. The CDR3 here is CASSLRTGNGEQFF. The DNA for the CDR3 is TGCGCCAGCAGCTTGAGAACAGGGAACGGTGAGCAGTTCTTC. Using reference TRBV5-1 and TRBJ2-1 for the parts outside the CDR3, the full variable domain is KAGVTQTPRYLIKTRGQQVTLSCSPISGHRSVSWYQQTPGQGLQFLFEYFSETQRNKGNFPGRFSGRQFSNSRSEMNVSTLELGDSALYLCASSLRTGNGEQFFGPGTRLTVL.

This clonotype was counted at least ten times. The chain uses TRBV7-8 and TRBJ1-1, with D unclear. Germline V gene sequence: CDR1 SGHVS, CDR2 FQNEAQ. The V gene lost 1 base and the J gene lost 11 bases, with 14 bases spanning the gap. The CDR3 consists of 13 residues. The CDR3 coding sequence is TGTGCCAGCAGCTTAGTCCCGGGTTGGCAGGCTTTCTTT. Its translation: CASSLVPGWQAFF.

This clonotype was seen more than once but under ten times. The chain carries TRBV5-4 and TRBJ2-7; D possibly corresponds to TRBD2 (5 bases). V was cut by 5 bases and J by 1 base, with 13 bases left in between. The CDR3 consists of 14 residues. Germline loops: CDR1 SGHNT, CDR2 YYREEE (reference sequence). The DNA of the CDR3 is TGTGCCAGCAGGACTTCTTCGGGATCCTACGAGCAGTACTTC. Encoded protein: CASRTSSGSYEQYF.

This clonotype has a handful of counts. The chain uses TRBV29-1 and TRBJ2-3; 9 bases fit TRBD2. This CDR3 is 15 amino acids long. V gave up 0 bases and J gave up 5 bases; unmatched junction bases: 6. Germline V lookup: CDR1 SQVTM, CDR2 ANQGSEA. In DNA, the CDR3 is TGCAGCGTTGAAGATATAGTAGCGGGAGAAGATACGCAGTATTTT. It yields the protein CSVEDIVAGEDTQYF.

This clonotype was seen many times. The V gene is TRBV7-3, the J gene TRBJ1-1; tentatively, D is TRBD1 (5 bases). The ends were cut back, 2 bases at V and 4 bases at J, with 14 bases in the middle. CDR3 length: 15 amino acids. Germline CDR1 reads SGHTA; CDR2 reads FQGTGA. CDR3 nucleotides: TGTGCCAGCAGCTTAGGGACCCATGAGGGCACTGAAGCTTTCTTT. Translated: CASSLGTHEGTEAFF.

J is TRBJ1-1 and V is TRBV6-5; D remains ambiguous. The CDR3 is 14 residues long. V lost 4 bases and J 0 bases, leaving 9 bases between the germline ends. Germline V lookup: CDR1 MNHEY, CDR2 SVGAGI. The CDR3 DNA is TGTGCCAGCAGTTCCCGACGAATGAACACTGAAGCTTTCTTT. This sequence encodes CASSSRRMNTEAFF.

This chain joins TRBV12-3 or TRBV12-4 and TRBJ1-1; D uncertain. V was clipped by 7 bases and J by 7 bases, with 10 bases between them. The CDR3 has 11 amino acids. CDR3 in amino acids: CASTLLFEAFF. The DNA for the CDR3 is TGTGCCAGCACTCTATTGTTTGAAGCTTTCTTT.

This clonotype was counted only a few times. The CDR3 loop is CASISDRVSEKLFF. CDR3 bases: TGTGCCAGCATTTCGGACAGAGTTAGTGAAAAACTGTTTTTT. The chain joins TRBV2 to TRBJ1-4; TRBD1 might be the D (6 bases). Germline CDR1 SNHLY, CDR2 FYNNEI. This CDR3 spans 14 amino acids. V gave up 7 bases and J gave up 7 bases, with 16 bases separating them.

The rearrangement links TRBV18 to TRBJ2-1; TRBD1 aligns across 7 bases. The CDR3 sequence is 15 residues long. J was trimmed by 8 bases and V by 2 bases; bases with no gene match: 9. CDR1 is KGHSH, CDR2 LQKENI, per germline. CDR3 sequence (DNA): TGTGCCAGCTCACCAGGGGCAGGGGGTTATGATGAGCAGTTCTTC. Amino acid sequence: CASSPGAGGYDEQFF.

CDR3 region: CASSLNSEQETQYF. DNA for the CDR3: TGCGCCAGCAGCTTAAACAGCGAGCAAGAGACCCAGTACTTC. This chain links TRBV5-1 with TRBJ2-5; D gene uncertain. Trimming shortened V by 2 bases and J by 2 bases, and 10 bases separated the two germline ends. CDR3 length: 14 amino acids. Germline assignment: CDR1 SGHRS and CDR2 YFSETQ.

J is TRBJ1-1 and V is TRBV4-2; a weak D match, TRBD1 (5 bases). The CDR3 is made up of 17 amino acids. V lost 1 base and J 5 bases, leaving 20 bases between the germline ends. CDR1 and CDR2 from the germline V gene are LGHNA and YNFKEQ. CDR3: CASSQALGATGRTEAFF. As DNA, the CDR3 is TGTGCCAGCAGCCAAGCTTTAGGGGCGACTGGGCGGACTGAAGCTTTCTTT.